This T cell receptor (beta chain) was sequenced in a study of cytomegalovirus exposure and HLA in healthy donors (dated by TCRdb to about 2017). Context from the whole study: In an earlier analysis of roughly 500 of the donors, approximately 300 Gb of sequence data and 117 million unique TCR beta sequences from 150 million to 200 million T cells were reported. Roughly 300 gigabases of sequencing data and approximately 85 million unique TCR sequences were included in an early release covering around 600 HLA-typed donors. The genetic ancestry cluster associated with self-reported Caucasian donors included around four fifths of the 300 to 400 genotyped donors. The study aimed to test whether signatures of past pathogen exposure could be identified by cataloging public T cell receptors. The study used immunosequencing to profile the T cell repertoires of 666 subjects and linked those repertoires to cytomegalovirus serostatus. Besides the first cohort of 550 to 750 subjects, a separate validation cohort made up of roughly 120 different subjects was used. The study combined high-throughput TCR immunosequencing, statistical association of individual TCRs with disease status, and machine learning to predict cytomegalovirus infection status. A later analysis re-examined previously published TCR beta repertoires from over 500 donors and added high-resolution HLA genotyping to investigate patterns of TCR occurrence. The later analysis used no new phenotypic data to find candidate immune exposures, relying instead on TCR beta sequences and their occurrence across donors. An earlier analysis of 587 of the donors applied high-throughput TCR beta sequencing to assess whether each TCR beta V gene segment acted as functional or pseudogenic. Alongside the repertoire data, information on donor age, sex, ethnicity and CMV serostatus was compiled. Genome-wide SNP genotypes for about 65% of the 666 donors were used in a later genetic analysis, which treated that subset as a discovery cohort. All discovery cohort repertoires had been generated on a single sequencing platform. HLA typing included class I and class II loci at four-digit resolution. The number of donors typed differed by locus, with roughly 629-640 for A, B, C, DRB1 and DQB1, roughly 520 for DQA1, about 610 for DPA1, and some 440 for DPB1. Five DR-DQ haplotypes were handled as single units for association and clustering because linkage in the cohort was strong. Among 398 genotyped donors of the cohort, an average of 235,054 unique TCR beta nucleotide sequences were sequenced per donor, roughly 18% of them non-productive.

In total, around 600 healthy bone marrow donors made up the cohort. All cohort members were sampled while nominally healthy, although unrecorded immune exposures were likely present. The donor tested CMV seronegative, placing the donor among the roughly 340 seronegative members of the cohort. Each donor provided a peripheral blood sample, and peripheral blood mononuclear cells were used for TCR beta sequencing. The Qiagen DNeasy Blood Extraction Kit was used to extract genomic DNA from the blood cell samples. The method behind the library was the immunoSEQ multiplex PCR assay. A mixture of 60 forward primers for TCR Vbeta segments and 13 reverse primers for TCR Jbeta segments was used in the multiplex PCR. Amplification of the CDR3 region of rearranged TCR beta genes was performed with a multiplex PCR assay on genomic DNA. The amplified TCR beta libraries were sequenced on the Illumina HiSeq System as 87-base-pair reads. The authors' analysis ran thus. A later analysis tallied tens of millions of unique TCR beta chains across the approximately 670 repertoires, and approximately 12 million of those chains were shared by two or more donors. A nearest-neighbor algorithm error-corrected the raw reads and collapsed the reads into unique sequences, merging closely related sequences to remove PCR and sequencing errors. V, D and J gene segments were assigned by aligning CDR3 sequences to IMGT reference sequences. For a sequence to be retained, a match of at least six nucleotides to both a V gene segment and a J gene segment was required. Rearrangements were classified as productive when the CDR3 lacked stop codons and remained in frame with V and J, and all other rearrangements were classified as non-productive. Following IMGT convention, CDR3 was defined as the stretch from the second conserved V-encoded cysteine to the conserved J-encoded phenylalanine. In an earlier analysis of around 540 of the donors, sequences lacking an unambiguous match to a single V gene segment were excluded. An earlier analysis of about 600 of the donors called V segments functional above 56.7% productive rearrangements and segregating when the between-donor standard deviation exceeded 5%. To diagnose cytomegalovirus status from the catalog of TCR beta chain sequences, a statistical classification framework was built. V and J gene assignment, in a later analysis, came from comparing TCR nucleotide sequences with IMGT/GENE-DB human TR gene sequences. A later analysis assigned CDR3 sequences and most-parsimonious VDJ recombination scenarios with the TCRdist pipeline. In a later analysis, every TCR beta chain was defined by the combination of its CDR3 amino acid sequence and its V-gene family, and reads without a unique V-gene family were dropped. In a later analysis, approximately 640 highly shared, low-generation-probability nucleotide sequences were removed to address suspected cross-contamination and a sequencing artifact. For each public chain, a later analysis derived a clonal expansion index from normalized ranks of inferred template counts within each repertoire. In a later analysis, generation probabilities were computed using a VDJ recombination model fitted to out-of-frame rearrangements, and the results were checked against IGoR. In a later analysis, hypergeometric tests were used to score TCR-TCR, TCR-HLA and TCR-CMV co-occurrence, with a repertoire-size bias correction applied to TCR pairs. In a later analysis, false discovery rates were estimated by permuting HLA or CMV assignments 20 times. In a later analysis, co-occurring TCRs were grouped with DBSCAN, and TCRdist sequence similarity was added when clustering was performed within HLA-allele-positive subsets. Repertoires with fewer than 30,000 or more than 120,000 public chains, plus five repertoires with anomalous nucleotide sharing, were excluded from co-occurrence clustering. TCRdb stores this immuneACCESS table with in-frame sequences only. Part of the clones is absent; in the studies checked, under half of the shortfall reflects unresolved V genes, and no reason is known for the rest. The D gene and trimming were derived from the DNA, and the V and J assignments and clone size from that table. This sample gives roughly 170,000 clones in total; about 80% of them show up just once. 0.65% to 0.75% of the sample lies in the top ten.

The CDR3 holds 13 amino acids from the cysteine to the phenylalanine. Kept here is only the CDR3 DNA, which spans 39 bases and is read in frame from base 1. From the germline V gene, CDR1 is SGHRS and CDR2 is YFSETQ. At the junction V is shortened by 4 bases and J by 3 bases, with 10 bases in between. Remarks on this clone: Its antigen is not yet known. No per-base quality is available; no much larger clone lies one base away.

What the research found in general, with its limitations: A later genetic analysis reported fewer N-insertions in productive TCRs among donors in an Asian-associated ancestry cluster than the approximately 700-donor mean. Strong co-occurrence of HLA alleles, especially DR and DQ, made assigning TCR associations to individual alleles difficult. In a later genetic analysis, a missense DCLRE1C variant was associated with V-gene and J-gene trimming of TCR beta chains, and the association was replicated in an independent cohort. Some IMGT-functional V segments, including TRBV6-2 and TRBV6-3, could not be distinguished by the 87-base-pair reads and were therefore excluded. A later analysis associated 17,000 or so TCR beta sequences with specific HLA alleles at a false discovery rate of 0.05. In an earlier analysis of approximately 590 of the donors, most TCR beta V segments were observed in productive rearrangements about 87% or about 30% of the time, broadly matching IMGT annotations. The study gave a list of under 200 TCR beta chains associated with cytomegalovirus. The sequencing pipeline was judged likely to have produced a cluster of highly shared sequence variants as a technical artifact. Because counts were too low, roughly 17 rarely observed V segments, including chromosome 9 orphons, were left out of the earlier analysis of several hundred of the donors. Because HLA typing was missing for some donors at each locus, association tests included only the typed subset. A later analysis found that HLA-associated TCR beta chains were more clonally expanded and had lower generation probabilities than equally common non-associated chains. The authors suggested that the approach could potentially be extended to other disease states and immunological phenotypes. Only TCR beta chains were sequenced in this cohort, and the absence of alpha or paired-chain data limited detectable features. Immune exposure information for the cohort was limited to CMV serostatus. A few of the identified cytomegalovirus-associated TCR beta chains were confirmed in vitro to be specific for cytomegalovirus antigens. In a later analysis, most CMV-associated TCR beta chains were found to appear HLA-restricted, with HLA associations seemingly driven largely by CMV exposure. Roughly uniform sequencing depth across donors was assumed in presence/absence analyses, although this assumption may not hold. In a later analysis, several top co-occurrence clusters were reported to appear linked to parvovirus B19, influenza, CMV and Epstein-Barr virus. Across donors, most TCR sequences were observed very rarely, whereas some public TCRs were present in many individuals. A further reported finding was that TCR beta sequences accurately predicted the HLA-A and HLA-B alleles for most subjects in the first cohort. Linkage disequilibrium might explain the correlated functional status among segregating V segments, but an unknown experimental factor could not be ruled out. In a later analysis, TCR association rates were found to vary across HLA loci, with the most associated TCRs seen for DRB1 alleles and the fewest for HLA-C alleles. The classifier was reported to diagnose cytomegalovirus status with high specificity and sensitivity in both the original cohort and the validation cohort.

In this chain, TRBV5-1 is recombined with TRBJ1-1; the D gene is perhaps TRBD1, on 5 matching bases. Specimen: PBMCs. This clonotype was sampled from a boy younger than 18 in good health and CMV-seronegative. The base sequence is TGCGCCAGCAGCCCGACAGATGACACTGAAGCTTTCTTT. Translated, it reads CASSPTDDTEAFF.